The 28 T cell receptor beta chains below all came from one sample that was sequenced in a study of lymphopenia after photon versus proton radiotherapy. Some clones are missing from TCRdb's copy, which holds only in-frame ones; the method was immunoSEQ multiplex PCR. Here the sample spans some 15,000 clones, more than 85% being singletons. Sequencing used peripheral blood, obtained from a patient treated with proton-based radiotherapy. These receptors all stem from a woman aged 55-69 years with cholangiocarcinoma. Some clones in this sample may be carry-over from other donors' samples.

J is TRBJ1-2 and V is TRBV19; D gene unclear. V lost 4 bases and J lost 5, with 17 bases in between. Looked up from germline, CDR1 is LNHDA and CDR2 is SQIVND (reference sequence). The length of the CDR3 is 15 residues. The CDR3 DNA reads TGTGCCAGTAGTAGCGACCGGCGACGGGGATATGGCTACACCTTC. Its translation is CASSSDRRRGYGYTF.

The chain combines TRBV4-1 with TRBJ1-1; D might be TRBD1 (5 bases). Germline assignment: CDR1 MGHRA and CDR2 YSYEKL. This CDR3 is 12 amino acids long. Trimming cost V 7 bases and J 4 bases, with 10 bases left between them. This chain's CDR3 is CASKGVGTEAFF. The DNA for the CDR3 is TGCGCCAGCAAAGGGGTAGGCACTGAAGCTTTCTTT.

The genes are TRBV7-7 and TRBJ2-1; TRBD2 aligns across 12 bases. The CDR3 sequence is 14 residues long. Losses at the gene ends were 5 bases for V and 7 bases for J; bases not matched to a gene: 3. Germline CDR1 SSHAT, CDR2 FNYEAQ (reference sequence). Here the CDR3 DNA reads TGTGCCAGCAGCCAGACTAGCGGGAGTAATGAGCAGTTCTTC. Encoded protein: CASSQTSGSNEQFF.

The count of this clone is one. The sample carries other DNA sequences with the same CDR3. The chain combines TRBV5-1 with TRBJ1-2; 7 nucleotides agree with TRBD1. Germline-derived CDR1 and CDR2 are SGHRS and YFSETQ. The CDR3 is made up of 14 amino acids. The junction had 14 bases not matched to a gene; V was cut back by 4 bases and J by 11 bases. CDR3 in amino acids: CASSQAGGGSGYTF. The CDR3 DNA reads TGCGCCAGCAGCCAAGCGGGAGGGGGCTCTGGTTACACCTTC.

The rearrangement links TRBV7-2 to TRBJ2-7, with D perhaps given as TRBD1 or TRBD2 (5 bases each). CDR3 length: 12 amino acids. Looked up from germline, CDR1 is SGHTA and CDR2 is FQGNSA. V lost 7 bases to trimming and J lost 5 bases, with 12 bases between them. The CDR3 protein is CASNSLGDEQYF. CDR3 DNA: TGTGCCAGCAACTCACTAGGGGACGAGCAGTACTTC.

This clone appeared once. V gene TRBV19 combines with J gene TRBJ2-1; TRBD2 matches at 10 bases. CDR3 length: 15 residues. Germline assignment: CDR1 LNHDA and CDR2 SQIVND (reference sequence). V gave up 5 bases and J gave up 4 bases; unmatched junction bases: 5. The CDR3 sequence: CASSLGTSAYNEQFF. Here the CDR3 DNA reads TGTGCCAGTAGTTTGGGGACTAGCGCATACAATGAGCAGTTCTTC.

In nucleotides, the CDR3 is TGCGCCAGCAGCTTAAACGGGTTGAACACTGAAGCTTTCTTT. It encodes CASSLNGLNTEAFF. V usage is TRBV5-1 and J usage is TRBJ1-1; D is uncertain. The CDR3 runs 14 residues. Per the germline V gene, CDR1 is SGHRS and CDR2 is YFSETQ. V was cut by 2 bases and J by 0 bases, with 8 bases left in between.

The count of this clone is one. This rearrangement joins TRBV6-1 to TRBJ1-6; D is uncertain. CDR3 length: 19 residues. V gave up 1 base and J gave up 1 base, with 17 bases separating them. In germline, CDR1 is MNHNS, CDR2 SASEGT. CDR3 DNA sequence: TGTGCCAGCAGTGAAGTTCGGGGAAGCGTTCGATCCTATAATTCACCCCTCCACTTT. Amino acids: CASSEVRGSVRSYNSPLHF.

The chain recombines TRBV6-5 with TRBJ2-5, with 8 bases fitting TRBD1. The V gene's germline CDR1 is MNHEY and CDR2 SVGAGI. CDR3 length equals 13 residues. V was pared by 6 bases and J by 2 bases, with 2 bases of the junction left unmatched. CDR3 residues: CASRRTGQETQYF. CDR3 in DNA: TGTGCCAGCAGAAGGACAGGGCAAGAGACCCAGTACTTC.

V and J are TRBV19 and TRBJ1-4, with D perhaps matching TRBD1 (6 bases). Germline V CDR1 and CDR2: LNHDA, SQIVND (reference sequence). This CDR3 region has 14 residues. Between the trimmed V and J ends, which lost 3 bases and 6 bases, there was a span of 11 bases. The DNA of the CDR3 is TGTGCCAGTAGTATCCCAGGGGTGGATGAAAAACTGTTTTTT. Translated, it gives CASSIPGVDEKLFF.

The chain joins TRBV7-3 to TRBJ2-1; D possibly matches TRBD1 or TRBD2 (5 bases each). The germline V gene encodes CDR1 SGHTA and CDR2 FQGTGA. Between the trimmed V and J ends, which lost 2 bases and 6 bases, there was a span of 11 bases. The CDR3 contains 14 residues. CDR3 amino acids: CASSLHQGANEQFF. As DNA, the CDR3 is TGTGCCAGCAGCTTACATCAGGGAGCCAATGAGCAGTTCTTC.

The J gene is TRBJ1-1, the V gene TRBV11-3, with D unclear. CDR3 length: 12 amino acids. V lost 8 bases and J 4 bases, leaving 11 bases between the germline ends. Germline-derived CDR1 and CDR2 are SGHNT and YENEEA. CDR3 sequence (DNA): TGTGCCAGCTCAAAAGGACGCACTGAAGCTTTCTTT. Amino acid sequence: CASSKGRTEAFF.

CDR3 protein: CASSMGLSGSGLNEQFF. As DNA, the CDR3 is TGTGCCAGTAGTATGGGACTCAGCGGGAGCGGCCTCAATGAGCAGTTCTTC. The J gene is TRBJ2-1, the V gene TRBV19; 8 nucleotides agree with TRBD2. The CDR3 contains 17 residues. V trimming: 3 bases; J trimming: 6 bases; junction bases outside the gene matches: 13. The germline CDR1 and CDR2 sequences are LNHDA and SQIVND (reference sequence).

The chain recombines TRBV5-1 with TRBJ2-5; 10 nucleotides align to TRBD2. The CDR3 consists of 15 residues. With 1 base clipped from V and 4 bases from J, the junction kept 4 bases outside the gene matches. Germline V gives CDR1 SGHRS, CDR2 YFSETQ. The DNA of the CDR3 is TGCGCCAGCAGCTTGTTGGGGACTAGCGTAGAGACCCAGTACTTC. Encoded protein: CASSLLGTSVETQYF.

The chain recombines TRBV13 with TRBJ2-7; D remains unclear. The germline gives CDR1 PRHDT, CDR2 FYEKMQ (reference sequence). Trimming removed 0 bases from V and 3 bases from J, with 3 bases in between. This CDR3 contains 12 residues. The CDR3 DNA reads TGTGCCAGCAGCTTAGGCCTCTACGAGCAGTACTTC. Translation: CASSLGLYEQYF.

V usage is TRBV27 and J usage is TRBJ2-2; 8 bases line up with TRBD1. The CDR3 sequence is 16 residues long. V dropped 7 bases and J dropped 5; count of bases not matched to a gene: 12. Germline V gives CDR1 MNHEY, CDR2 SMNVEV (reference sequence). CDR3 in amino acids: CASKQQGGVGTGELFF. The DNA of the CDR3 is TGTGCCAGCAAACAACAGGGGGGCGTAGGTACCGGGGAGCTGTTTTTT.

The chain employs TRBV5-1 and TRBJ1-1; no clear D. The germline V gene encodes CDR1 SGHRS and CDR2 YFSETQ. The CDR3 extends over 13 amino acids. V was pared by 4 bases and J by 0 bases, with 7 bases between. CDR3 sequence: CASSNELNTEAFF. The DNA for the CDR3 is TGCGCCAGCAGCAACGAGTTGAACACTGAAGCTTTCTTT. The variable domain in full, with the rest retrieved from reference TRBV5-1 and TRBJ1-1, is KAGVTQTPRYLIKTRGQQVTLSCSPISGHRSVSWYQQTPGQGLQFLFEYFSETQRNKGNFPGRFSGRQFSNSRSEMNVSTLELGDSALYLCASSNELNTEAFFGQGTRLTVV.

This sequence joins TRBV2 and TRBJ2-5, with TRBD1 matching over 9 bases. There are 15 residues in the CDR3. V dropped 5 bases and J dropped 5; count of bases not matched to a gene: 9. CDR1 is SNHLY and CDR2 is FYNNEI in the germline V gene. CDR3 protein: CASSKNRGRGETQYF. DNA of the CDR3: TGTGCCAGCAGTAAGAACAGGGGGCGCGGGGAGACCCAGTACTTC.

This chain joins TRBV18 and TRBJ2-3, with D possibly TRBD2 on 6 matching bases. Germline V CDR1 and CDR2: KGHSH, LQKENI. The V and J ends lost 4 bases and 0 bases respectively, with 11 bases between them. The CDR3 totals 15 residues. The DNA of the CDR3 is TGTGCCAGCTCACGGGACTCCTCGAGCACAGATACGCAGTATTTT. Encoded protein: CASSRDSSSTDTQYF.

This clone has a handful of counts. The gene calls are TRBV10-1 and TRBJ2-7; D is possibly TRBD2 (5 bases). The CDR3 has 10 residues. Per germline, CDR1 WNHNN and CDR2 SYGVQD (reference sequence). Trimming shortened V by 11 bases and J by 5 bases, and 10 bases separated the two germline ends. Written as DNA, the CDR3 is TGCGCCCCCCCGGGAAACGAGCAGTACTTC. It specifies CAPPGNEQYF.

In DNA, the CDR3 is TGTGCCAGCAGCCAAGCGGACAGATATTTTTTGGAGATGTCTACTGAAGCTTTCTTT. Protein: CASSQADRYFLEMSTEAFF. The rearrangement uses TRBV14 and TRBJ1-1; perhaps TRBD1 as D (6 bases). The length of the CDR3 is 19 residues. Germline lookup yields CDR1 SGHDN and CDR2 FVKESK. Trimming took off 1 base at V and 5 bases at J, with 26 bases between the two ends. Combining the CDR3 with reference TRBV14 and TRBJ1-1 gives the whole variable domain EAGVTQFPSHSVIEKGQTVTLRCDPISGHDNLYWYRRVMGKEIKFLLHFVKESKQDESGMPNNRFLAERTGGTYSTLKVQPAELEDSGVYFCASSQADRYFLEMSTEAFFGQGTRLTVV.

The chain has TRBV7-2 and TRBJ2-7, with a weak D call TRBD1 (6 bases). V lost 1 base, J lost 5 bases, and 15 bases lay in between. This CDR3 region has 15 residues. Per germline, CDR1 SGHTA and CDR2 FQGNSA. The CDR3 region is CASSLGWNRENEQYF. CDR3 DNA: TGTGCCAGCAGCTTAGGGTGGAACAGGGAAAACGAGCAGTACTTC.

This clone was found once. The V and J genes are TRBV29-1 and TRBJ2-1; unclear D gene. The ends were cut back, 7 bases at V and 0 bases at J, with 10 bases in the middle. The germline gives CDR1 SQVTM, CDR2 ANQGSEA. The CDR3 runs to 13 residues. The CDR3 reads CSARTSSYNEQFF. Written as DNA, the CDR3 is TGCAGCGCCAGGACGAGCTCCTACAATGAGCAGTTCTTC.

V usage is TRBV27 and J usage is TRBJ1-2; 8 bases agree with TRBD1. Trimming removed 5 bases from V and 1 base from J; junction bases left unmatched: 0. Germline V lookup: CDR1 MNHEY, CDR2 SMNVEV (reference sequence). The CDR3 spans 13 residues. CDR3 coding DNA: TGTGCCAGCAGTACAGGGGGTAACTATGGCTACACCTTC. Encoded protein: CASSTGGNYGYTF.

V gene TRBV30 combines with J gene TRBJ2-2; no definite D call. The V end lost 4 bases, the J end lost 3 bases, and 9 bases lay between the germline ends. This CDR3 contains 13 residues. CDR1 GTSNPN and CDR2 SVGIG come from the germline V gene (reference sequence). CDR3 DNA sequence: TGTGCCTGGACAGGCAGATACACCGGGGAGCTGTTTTTT. This translates into CAWTGRYTGELFF.

The DNA for the CDR3 is TGTGCCAGCAGTTACTCGATCGGGCAAGCCTCCTACGAGCAGTACTTC. It is translated as CASSYSIGQASYEQYF. This chain uses TRBV6-5 with TRBJ2-7; D uncertain. Between the trimmed V and J ends, which lost 0 bases and 0 bases, there was a span of 12 bases. This CDR3 is built from 16 residues. CDR1 and CDR2 (germline): MNHEY, SVGAGI.

This sequence joins TRBV6-6 and TRBJ2-5; D gene unclear. The DNA end favors TRBJ2-7, so the J call may be wrong. The V gene's germline CDR1 is MNHNY and CDR2 SVGAGI (reference sequence). The CDR3 length is 12 residues. The CDR3 DNA reads as TGTGCCAGCAGGGAGACTTCCTACGAGCAGTACTTC. This sequence encodes CASRETSYEQYF.

DNA of the CDR3: TGTGCCAGTAGTCCTCCCCCCACTAGAACTCTTAATGAGCAGTTCTTC. The encoded protein is CASSPPPTRTLNEQFF. The chain couples TRBV19 to TRBJ2-1, with a weak D call TRBD2 (5 bases). V was pared by 5 bases and J by 7 bases, with 21 bases between. The CDR3 extends over 16 amino acids. Germline assignment: CDR1 LNHDA and CDR2 SQIVND (reference sequence).